Below, 32 T cell receptor beta chains from the same sample are listed, as sequenced in a study of shared clonotypes between healthy human individuals. Measured with immunoSEQ multiplex PCR; TCRdb has only the in-frame clones, and not every one. The table records fewer than 550,000 clones, almost 80% of them present only once. The specimen sequenced was PBMCs. These receptors all come from a woman between 40 and 55 years old in good health. Some clones in this sample may be carry-over from other donors' samples.

The J gene is TRBJ2-2, the V gene TRBV28, with 9 bases that match TRBD2. The V and J ends lost 2 bases and 7 bases, in that order; junction bases with no gene match: 2. Germline CDR1 MDHEN, CDR2 SYDVKM. The CDR3 runs to 14 residues. CDR3 nucleotide sequence: TGTGCCAGCAGTTTAGGGACTAGCATCGGGGAGCTGTTTTTT. This sequence encodes CASSLGTSIGELFF. Drawing the rest from reference TRBV28 and TRBJ2-2, the complete variable domain is DVKVTQSSRYLVKRTGEKVFLECVQDMDHENMFWYRQDPGLGLRLIYFSYDVKMKEKGDIPEGYSVSREKKERFSLILESASTNQTSMYLCASSLGTSIGELFFGEGSRLTVL.

This sequence joins TRBV7-9 and TRBJ2-7, with 9 nucleotides matching TRBD2. Per the germline V gene, CDR1 is SEHNR and CDR2 is FQNEAQ (reference sequence). V gave up 7 bases and J gave up 5 bases; unmatched junction bases: 6. The CDR3 totals 13 residues. The CDR3 region has the DNA TGTGCCAGCATGGCGGGAGGGCCGCACGAGCAGTACTTC. Translated: CASMAGGPHEQYF.

The J gene is TRBJ1-2, the V gene TRBV5-4; 10 bases map to TRBD1. V lost 4 bases and J lost 2; bases outside the gene matches: 2. The CDR3 runs to 14 residues. The germline V gene encodes CDR1 SGHNT and CDR2 YYREEE (reference sequence). The CDR3 loop reads CASSKGQGNYGYTF. The CDR3 nucleotides read TGTGCCAGCAGCAAGGGACAGGGGAACTATGGCTACACCTTC.

The chain is built from TRBV14 and TRBJ2-2; TRBD2 is a possible D gene (5 bases). V was pared by 2 bases and J by 5 bases, with 12 bases between. This CDR3 spans 15 amino acids. CDR1 SGHDN and CDR2 FVKESK come from the germline V gene. As DNA, the CDR3 is TGTGCCAGCAGCCAACGGCGCGGGTCAACCGGGGAGCTGTTTTTT. Protein product: CASSQRRGSTGELFF. The full variable domain, with the rest looked up from reference TRBV14 and TRBJ2-2, is EAGVTQFPSHSVIEKGQTVTLRCDPISGHDNLYWYRRVMGKEIKFLLHFVKESKQDESGMPNNRFLAERTGGTYSTLKVQPAELEDSGVYFCASSQRRGSTGELFFGEGSRLTVL.

The V call is TRBV28, the J call TRBJ2-1; D remains ambiguous. The V and J ends lost 6 bases and 4 bases respectively, with 7 bases between them. The CDR3 sequence is 12 residues long. In germline, CDR1 is MDHEN, CDR2 SYDVKM. CDR3 DNA sequence: TGTGCCAGCAGCCGTCGGTACAATGAGCAGTTCTTC. Translation gives CASSRRYNEQFF. Based on the CDR3 plus reference TRBV28 and TRBJ2-1, the full variable domain is DVKVTQSSRYLVKRTGEKVFLECVQDMDHENMFWYRQDPGLGLRLIYFSYDVKMKEKGDIPEGYSVSREKKERFSLILESASTNQTSMYLCASSRRYNEQFFGPGTRLTVL.

CDR3 sequence: CASSEAIGGRGYEQYF. CDR3 sequence (DNA): TGTGCCAGCAGTGAAGCAATAGGTGGGCGCGGGTACGAGCAGTACTTC. This sequence joins TRBV6-1 and TRBJ2-7; the D gene is possibly TRBD2 (5 bases). This CDR3 has 16 amino acids. The germline CDR1 and CDR2 sequences are MNHNS and SASEGT. V lost 0 bases, J lost 4 bases, and 16 bases lay in between.

The chain couples TRBV5-6 to TRBJ2-1; D unresolved. Germline V gene data show CDR1 as SGHDT and CDR2 as YYEEEE. The CDR3 runs 14 residues. V was trimmed by 0 bases and J by 0 bases, leaving 4 bases between them. CDR3 sequence reads: CASSLGDSYNEQFF. The CDR3 coding sequence is TGTGCCAGCAGCTTGGGAGACTCCTACAATGAGCAGTTCTTC.

The chain has TRBV7-3 and TRBJ2-3; 7 nucleotides match TRBD1. Per the germline V gene, CDR1 is SGHTA and CDR2 is FQGTGA. V was clipped by 5 bases and J by 1 base; unmatched bases: 6. The CDR3 is 15 residues long. The CDR3, as DNA: TGTGCCAGCAGCCTAGGGGGCGCCGGCACAGATACGCAGTATTTT. This sequence encodes CASSLGGAGTDTQYF.

This rearrangement joins TRBV5-1 to TRBJ1-1; D perhaps matches TRBD1 (5 bases). CDR1 and CDR2 (germline): SGHRS, YFSETQ. The CDR3 is 15 amino acids. V shed 2 bases and J shed 1 base, with 12 bases lying between them. The CDR3 protein is CASSFNTGGNTEAFF. CDR3 DNA: TGCGCCAGCAGCTTCAATACAGGTGGGAACACTGAAGCTTTCTTT.

The V and J genes are TRBV5-4 and TRBJ2-2; 9 bases match TRBD1. Germline V gives CDR1 SGHNT, CDR2 YYREEE (reference sequence). CDR3 size: 15 residues. V lost 3 bases, J lost 5 bases, and 5 bases stayed unmatched. The CDR3 region has the DNA TGTGCCAGCAGCTCGGACAGGGGAGATACCGGGGAGCTGTTTTTT. It is translated as CASSSDRGDTGELFF.

There are many counts of this clone. The V call is TRBV5-1, the J call TRBJ1-6; 8 positions match TRBD1. The J segment lost 7 bases and the V segment lost 4 bases, leaving 7 bases of the junction unmatched. Looked up from germline, CDR1 is SGHRS and CDR2 is YFSETQ. The CDR3 has 15 residues. This CDR3 reads CASSGPGQENSPLHF. CDR3 nucleotides: TGCGCCAGCAGCGGGCCGGGACAGGAGAATTCACCCCTCCACTTT.

This clone was counted a few times. V is TRBV5-1 and J is TRBJ2-7, with TRBD2 identical over 9 bases. Germline CDR1 reads SGHRS; CDR2 reads YFSETQ. With V trimmed by 5 bases and J by 7 bases, 19 bases remained unmatched. The length of the CDR3 is 17 residues. This CDR3 reads CASRTSWGLADTPEQYF. CDR3 bases: TGCGCCAGCAGAACTTCGTGGGGACTAGCAGATACCCCTGAGCAGTACTTC. Based on the CDR3 plus reference TRBV5-1 and TRBJ2-7, the full variable domain is KAGVTQTPRYLIKTRGQQVTLSCSPISGHRSVSWYQQTPGQGLQFLFEYFSETQRNKGNFPGRFSGRQFSNSRSEMNVSTLELGDSALYLCASRTSWGLADTPEQYFGPGTRLTVT.

The rearrangement links TRBV5-1 to TRBJ2-2, with 12 bases matching TRBD2. Germline-derived CDR1 and CDR2 are SGHRS and YFSETQ. V was clipped by 4 bases and J by 5 bases; unmatched bases: 15. The CDR3 length is 19 residues. CDR3 region: CASSATGTSGYMGTGELFF. The CDR3 DNA sequence: TGCGCCAGCAGCGCGACCGGGACTAGCGGGTATATGGGGACCGGGGAGCTGTTTTTT.

The V gene is TRBV5-4, the J gene TRBJ2-3, with 15 bases that match TRBD2. CDR3 length equals 17 residues. Germline CDR1 and CDR2: SGHNT and YYREEE (reference sequence). With V trimmed by 5 bases and J by 4 bases, 8 bases remained unmatched. The CDR3 region has the DNA TGTGCCAGCAGTTTAGGACTAGCGGGAGGGGCGGCAGATACGCAGTATTTT. It specifies CASSLGLAGGAADTQYF. The whole variable domain, remainder taken from reference TRBV5-4 and TRBJ2-3, is ETGVTQSPTHLIKTRGQQVTLRCSSQSGHNTVSWYQQALGQGPQFIFQYYREEENGRGNFPPRFSGLQFPNYSSELNVNALELDDSALYLCASSLGLAGGAADTQYFGPGTRLTVL.

This chain connects TRBV7-8 to TRBJ2-2; no definite D call. Germline V gives CDR1 SGHVS, CDR2 FQNEAQ. The CDR3 totals 13 residues. V was cut by 6 bases and J by 7 bases, with 12 bases left in between. The CDR3 bases are TGTGCCAGCAGGAGAGGAGCTGACGGGGAGCTGTTTTTT. This gives the protein CASRRGADGELFF.

This clone was observed a few times. The V and J genes are TRBV5-1 and TRBJ2-7, with 12 bases identical to TRBD1. Germline CDR1 is SGHRS and CDR2 is YFSETQ. The CDR3 is 15 amino acids. V was clipped by 1 base and J by 5 bases; unmatched bases: 4. This CDR3 is CASSLTGQGAHEQYF. The CDR3, as DNA: TGCGCCAGCAGCTTGACGGGACAGGGGGCCCACGAGCAGTACTTC.

The chain links TRBV5-1 to TRBJ2-1; 11 positions agree with TRBD2. This CDR3 contains 14 residues. The ends lost 3 bases at V and 7 bases at J; junction bases unmatched: 3. CDR1 and CDR2 (germline): SGHRS, YFSETQ. In nucleotides, the CDR3 is TGCGCCAGCAGCTCCACTAGCGGGGGAAATGAGCAGTTCTTC. It yields the protein CASSSTSGGNEQFF.

This chain's CDR3 is CASSLEQGAADTQYF. In nucleotides, the CDR3 is TGTGCCAGCAGCTTGGAACAGGGGGCCGCAGATACGCAGTATTTT. The rearrangement joins TRBV5-6 to TRBJ2-3; 9 bases match TRBD1. After removal of 0 bases from V and 4 bases from J, the junction contained 3 bases not matched to a gene. CDR3 length equals 15 residues. From germline, CDR1 is SGHDT and CDR2 YYEEEE.

In its sample, this clone was seen once. A junction boundary mismatches the germline segment, possibly from a read error. The chain employs TRBV9 and TRBJ2-7, with D perhaps matching TRBD2 (6 bases). There are 15 residues in the CDR3. Germline loops: CDR1 SGDLS, CDR2 YYNGEE. CDR3 in DNA: TGTGCCGGCAGCCCAGAGCTGGGGGGTAGCAACGAGCAGTACTTC. This translates into CAGSPELGGSNEQYF.

This clone was observed once. V and J are TRBV5-1 and TRBJ1-1; no definite D call. Germline V gene data show CDR1 as SGHRS and CDR2 as YFSETQ. This CDR3 spans 14 amino acids. Trimming removed 2 bases from V and 4 bases from J, with 12 bases in between. The CDR3 here is CASSFLGEGTEAFF. In nucleotides, the CDR3 is TGCGCCAGCAGCTTCCTCGGGGAAGGCACTGAAGCTTTCTTT.

Comment on this clone: This sample also contains other DNA sequences that code for the same CDR3. This rearrangement joins TRBV19 to TRBJ2-3; a weak D match, TRBD2 (6 bases). This CDR3 spans 14 amino acids. V was cut by 5 bases and J by 5 bases, with 14 bases left in between. Germline assignment: CDR1 LNHDA and CDR2 SQIVND (reference sequence). This CDR3 is CASSPLLRGDTQYF. In DNA, the CDR3 is TGTGCCAGTAGTCCCCTCTTGCGGGGAGATACGCAGTATTTT.

The gene calls are TRBV5-4 and TRBJ2-1; the D gene is possibly TRBD2 (6 bases). With 5 bases removed from V and 2 bases from J, the gap between germline ends came to 20 bases. Per the germline V gene, CDR1 is SGHNT and CDR2 is YYREEE (reference sequence). CDR3 size: 17 residues. The CDR3 DNA reads as TGTGCCAGCAGTCCGGTCCCGTCGGGAGCACCCTACAATGAGCAGTTCTTC. It specifies CASSPVPSGAPYNEQFF.

This clone was counted once. The gene calls are TRBV9 and TRBJ1-4; perhaps TRBD1 as D (6 bases). The V gene's germline CDR1 is SGDLS and CDR2 YYNGEE. The CDR3 runs to 16 residues. The V gene lost 4 bases and the J gene lost 8 bases, with 21 bases spanning the gap. CDR3 loop: CASSPGAGRIGEKLFF. The DNA of the CDR3 is TGTGCCAGCAGCCCAGGGGCGGGGAGGATAGGAGAAAAACTGTTTTTT.

The chain uses TRBV10-2 and TRBJ2-5; TRBD1 is a possible D gene (6 bases). The DNA matches TRBJ2-7 better at its end, which makes the J call doubtful. This CDR3 region has 14 residues. Germline values: CDR1 WSHSY, CDR2 SAAADI. The CDR3: CASSEAGTTYEQYF. For the CDR3, the DNA is TGCGCCAGCAGTGAGGCCGGGACAACCTACGAGCAGTACTTC.

The chain is built from TRBV29-1 and TRBJ2-5; 14 bases agree with TRBD2. The J call could be wrong; TRBJ2-7 is a better fit for the DNA end. CDR1 SQVTM and CDR2 ANQGSEA come from the germline V gene. This CDR3 has 15 amino acids. In DNA, the CDR3 is TGCAGCGTTGAGGGGACTAGCGGGAGTAAATACGAGCAGTACTTC. As protein: CSVEGTSGSKYEQYF.

The chain links TRBV5-1 to TRBJ2-5; 8 bases fit TRBD2. The CDR3 consists of 16 residues. CDR1 and CDR2 from the germline V gene are SGHRS and YFSETQ. V shed 5 bases and J 2 bases; nucleotides not matched to a gene: 11. The CDR3 coding sequence is TGCGCCAGCAGGCTCGAGGGGAGCGGGGGACAAGAGACCCAGTACTTC. Translation: CASRLEGSGGQETQYF.

The table lists this clone with a few counts. This chain connects TRBV6-1 to TRBJ1-5; D gene ambiguous. Trimming stripped 4 bases from V and 0 bases from J, with 7 bases between. There are 14 residues in the CDR3. Germline V lookup: CDR1 MNHNS, CDR2 SASEGT. The CDR3 bases are TGTGCCAGCAGTGCCCAGTATAGCAATCAGCCCCAGCATTTT. Encoded protein: CASSAQYSNQPQHF.

The gene calls are TRBV11-2 and TRBJ1-1; 8 bases align to TRBD1. Looked up from germline, CDR1 is SGHAT and CDR2 is FQNNGV. With V trimmed by 5 bases and J by 1 base, 12 bases remained unmatched. CDR3 length: 17 residues. The CDR3, as DNA: TGTGCCAGCAGCCTCATGGGCAGGGGGCCGCGGAACACTGAAGCTTTCTTT. Amino acid sequence: CASSLMGRGPRNTEAFF.

This chain links TRBV9 with TRBJ2-5; 7 nucleotides match TRBD2. The V segment lost 7 bases and the J segment 0 bases; nucleotides outside the gene matches: 3. CDR1 is SGDLS and CDR2 is YYNGEE in the germline V gene. This CDR3 comprises 13 residues. The CDR3 region has the DNA TGTGCCAGCGGCGGGAGCTACCAAGAGACCCAGTACTTC. This sequence encodes CASGGSYQETQYF.

The chain carries TRBV7-6 and TRBJ2-7; possibly TRBD1 or TRBD2 for D (6 bases each). V lost 5 bases and J 2 bases, leaving 16 bases between the germline ends. The germline gives CDR1 SGHVS, CDR2 FNYEAQ. This CDR3 comprises 15 residues. The CDR3: CASSTRDTGPYEQYF. CDR3 DNA sequence: TGTGCCAGCAGCACGCGGGACACGGGTCCCTACGAGCAGTACTTC.

The rearrangement links TRBV2 to TRBJ1-5, with a weak D call TRBD1 (6 bases). The germline CDR1 and CDR2 sequences are SNHLY and FYNNEI. This CDR3 region has 16 residues. Trimming stripped 7 bases from V and 6 bases from J, with 22 bases between. The DNA of the CDR3 is TGTGCCAGCACCCTATCAACCCCAGGGGCCACTCAGCCCCAGCATTTT. It specifies CASTLSTPGATQPQHF.

The CDR3 nucleotides read TGTGCCAGCAGCAAGAGGCCGGGACGCTACGAGCAGTACTTC. Residues: CASSKRPGRYEQYF. The gene calls are TRBV21-1 and TRBJ2-7. TRBV21-1 is tagged as a pseudogene. The CDR3 has 14 amino acids.